Presented here are 3 T cell receptor beta chains from one specimen sequenced in a study of T cells in Graves' hyperthyroidism and ophthalmopathy. RNA transcripts yielded amplified TCR beta CDR3 regions. Primed by the HTBI set, a first-round RT-PCR was run on the TCR CDR3. MiXCR, applied by TCRdb to the multiplex PCR reads, yields one record per CDR3 protein. The sample gives roughly 700,000 distinct CDR3 sequences, 30% to 40% of which show up once; around 30% is in the top ten. The sequenced sample consisted of blood. These receptors were taken from a woman aged 40 to 50 with Graves' hyperthyroidism.

In this sample, this clonotype turned up many times. The chain links TRBV6-5 to TRBJ1-2; D may be TRBD1 (5 bases). Trimming took 5 bases from V and 4 from J, leaving 11 bases between them. Germline lookup yields CDR1 MNHEY and CDR2 SVGAGI. This CDR3 contains 13 residues. The CDR3 sequence is CASSTAGFYGYTF. The CDR3 DNA reads TGTGCCAGCAGTACCGCAGGGTTCTATGGCTACACCTTC.

The chain employs TRBV12-3 or TRBV12-4 and TRBJ2-7, with D unresolved. V lost 7 bases and J lost 3, with 16 bases in between. The CDR3 length is 14 residues. In nucleotides, the CDR3 is TGTGCCAGCACCTTTAGTCGACTTAGCTACGAGCAGTACTTC. This gives the protein CASTFSRLSYEQYF.

This clonotype was seen only a few times. This chain connects TRBV2 to TRBJ1-2; 7 bases are shared with TRBD1. This CDR3 is 16 amino acids long. J lost 4 bases, V lost 5 bases, and 13 bases had no gene match. CDR1 and CDR2 (germline): SNHLY, FYNNEI. CDR3 sequence reads: CASSPLQGTRGYGYTF. In DNA, the CDR3 is TGTGCCAGCAGTCCGCTACAGGGGACGCGAGGCTATGGCTACACCTTC.